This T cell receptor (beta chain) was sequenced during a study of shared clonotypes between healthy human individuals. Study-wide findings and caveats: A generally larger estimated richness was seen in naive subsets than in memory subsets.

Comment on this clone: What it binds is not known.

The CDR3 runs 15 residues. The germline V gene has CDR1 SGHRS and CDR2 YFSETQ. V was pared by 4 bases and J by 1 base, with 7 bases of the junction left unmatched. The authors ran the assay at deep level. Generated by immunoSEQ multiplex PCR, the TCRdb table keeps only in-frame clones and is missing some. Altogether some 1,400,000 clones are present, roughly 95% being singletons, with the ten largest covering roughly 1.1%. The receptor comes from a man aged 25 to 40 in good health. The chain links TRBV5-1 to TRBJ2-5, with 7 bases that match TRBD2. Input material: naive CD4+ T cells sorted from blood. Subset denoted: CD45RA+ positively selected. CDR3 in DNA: TGCGCCAGCAGCCAAAATAGCGGGTTCCAAGAGACCCAGTACTTC. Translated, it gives CASSQNSGFQETQYF.